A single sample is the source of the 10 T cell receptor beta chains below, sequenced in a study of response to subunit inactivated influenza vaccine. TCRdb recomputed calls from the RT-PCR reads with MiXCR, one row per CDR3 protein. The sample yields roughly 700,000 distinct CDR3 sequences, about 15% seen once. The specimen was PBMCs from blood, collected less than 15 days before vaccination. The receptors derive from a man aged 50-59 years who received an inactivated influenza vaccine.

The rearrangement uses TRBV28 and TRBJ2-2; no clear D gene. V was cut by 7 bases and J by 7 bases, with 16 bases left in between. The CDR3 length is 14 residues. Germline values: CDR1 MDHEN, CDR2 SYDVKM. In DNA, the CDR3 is TGTGCCAGCACGGGCAGGTTTCGTGTCGGGGAGCTGTTTTTT. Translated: CASTGRFRVGELFF.

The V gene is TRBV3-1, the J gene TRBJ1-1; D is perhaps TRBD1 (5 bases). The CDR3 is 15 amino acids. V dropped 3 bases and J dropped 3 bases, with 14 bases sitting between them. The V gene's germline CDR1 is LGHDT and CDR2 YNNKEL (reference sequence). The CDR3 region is CASSHLPDTHTEAFF. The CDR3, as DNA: TGTGCCAGCAGCCACCTCCCGGACACCCACACTGAAGCTTTCTTT.

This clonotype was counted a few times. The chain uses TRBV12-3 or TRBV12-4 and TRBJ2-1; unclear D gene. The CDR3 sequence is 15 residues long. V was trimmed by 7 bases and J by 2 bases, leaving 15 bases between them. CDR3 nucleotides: TGTGCCAGCACTCTCTGGGCTCGTCCCTACAATGAGCAGTTCTTC. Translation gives CASTLWARPYNEQFF.

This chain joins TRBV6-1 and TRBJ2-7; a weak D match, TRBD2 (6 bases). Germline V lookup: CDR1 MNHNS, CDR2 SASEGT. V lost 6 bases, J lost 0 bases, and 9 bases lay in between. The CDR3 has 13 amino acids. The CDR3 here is CASRPGLSYEQYF. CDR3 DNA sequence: TGTGCCAGCAGACCGGGACTCTCCTACGAGCAGTACTTC.

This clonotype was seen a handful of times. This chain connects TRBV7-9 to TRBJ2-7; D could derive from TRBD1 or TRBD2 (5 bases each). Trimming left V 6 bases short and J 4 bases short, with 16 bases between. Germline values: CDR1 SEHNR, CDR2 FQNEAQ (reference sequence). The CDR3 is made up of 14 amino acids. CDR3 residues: CASRDRDGRYEQYF. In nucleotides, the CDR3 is TGTGCCAGCAGAGACCGGGACGGTCGATACGAGCAGTACTTC.

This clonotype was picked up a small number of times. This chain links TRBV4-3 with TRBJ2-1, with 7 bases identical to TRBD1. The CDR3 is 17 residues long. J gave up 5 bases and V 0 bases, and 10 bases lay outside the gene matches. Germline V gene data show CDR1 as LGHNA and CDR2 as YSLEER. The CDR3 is CASSQERGLVRNNEQFF. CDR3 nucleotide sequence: TGCGCCAGCAGCCAAGAAAGGGGGCTAGTAAGAAACAATGAGCAGTTCTTC.

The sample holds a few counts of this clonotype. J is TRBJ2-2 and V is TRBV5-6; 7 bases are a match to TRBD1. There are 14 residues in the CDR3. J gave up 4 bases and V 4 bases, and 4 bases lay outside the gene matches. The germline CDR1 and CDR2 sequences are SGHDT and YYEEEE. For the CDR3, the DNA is TGTGCCAGCAGCAGGGGGACAGCCACCGGGGAGCTGTTTTTT. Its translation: CASSRGTATGELFF.

This chain's CDR3 is CASSLMQGYEQYF. The CDR3 DNA reads TGTGCCAGCAGTTTAATGCAGGGTTACGAGCAGTACTTC. The chain uses TRBV12-3 or TRBV12-4 and TRBJ2-7; D perhaps matches TRBD1 (5 bases). The CDR3 consists of 13 residues. With 2 bases removed from V and 4 bases from J, the gap between germline ends came to 9 bases.

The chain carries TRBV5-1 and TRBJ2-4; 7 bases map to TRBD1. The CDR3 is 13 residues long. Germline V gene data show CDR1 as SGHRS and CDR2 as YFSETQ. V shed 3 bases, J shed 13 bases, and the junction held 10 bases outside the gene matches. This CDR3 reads CASSSVEGQRQYF. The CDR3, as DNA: TGCGCCAGCAGCTCGGTAGAGGGACAGAGACAGTACTTC.

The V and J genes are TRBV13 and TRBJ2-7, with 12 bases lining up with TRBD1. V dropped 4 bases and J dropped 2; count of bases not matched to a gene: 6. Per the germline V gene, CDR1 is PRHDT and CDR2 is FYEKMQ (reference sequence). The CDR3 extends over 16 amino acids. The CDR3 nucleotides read TGTGCCAGCAGCTCCTCCGGGACAGGGGGCACCTACGAGCAGTACTTC. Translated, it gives CASSSSGTGGTYEQYF.